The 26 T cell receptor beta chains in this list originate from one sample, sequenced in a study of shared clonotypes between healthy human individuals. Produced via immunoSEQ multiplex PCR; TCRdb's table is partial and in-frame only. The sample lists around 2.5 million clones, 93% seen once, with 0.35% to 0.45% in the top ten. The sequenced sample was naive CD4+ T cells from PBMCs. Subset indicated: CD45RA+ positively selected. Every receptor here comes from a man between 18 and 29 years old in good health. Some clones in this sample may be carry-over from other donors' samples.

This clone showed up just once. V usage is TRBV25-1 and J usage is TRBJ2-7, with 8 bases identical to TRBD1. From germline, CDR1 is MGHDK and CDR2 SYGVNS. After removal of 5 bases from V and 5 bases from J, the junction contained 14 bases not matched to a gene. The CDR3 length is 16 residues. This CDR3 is CASSSLRTGFSHEQYF. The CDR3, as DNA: TGTGCCAGCAGTTCACTTAGGACAGGGTTTAGCCACGAGCAGTACTTC.

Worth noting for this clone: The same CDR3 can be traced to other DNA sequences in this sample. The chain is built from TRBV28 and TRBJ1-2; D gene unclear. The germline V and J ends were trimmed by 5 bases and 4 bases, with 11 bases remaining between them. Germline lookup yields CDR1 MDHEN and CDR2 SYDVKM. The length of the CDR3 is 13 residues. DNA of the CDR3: TGTGCCAGCAGTCTGCCTCGGGGCTATGGCTACACCTTC. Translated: CASSLPRGYGYTF.

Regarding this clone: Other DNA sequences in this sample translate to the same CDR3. CDR3 in amino acids: CASSRQGLQETQYF. The CDR3, as DNA: TGTGCCAGCAGCCGACAGGGTCTCCAAGAGACCCAGTACTTC. The V call is TRBV6-5, the J call TRBJ2-5; 7 positions agree with TRBD1. Trimming at V came to 6 bases and at J to 1 base, leaving 5 bases not matched to a gene. Germline V lookup: CDR1 MNHEY, CDR2 SVGAGI. The CDR3 is made up of 14 amino acids.

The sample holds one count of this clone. The CDR3 DNA reads TGTGCCAGCAGTTACTCGTTAGGAGAAAAACTGTTTTTT. Amino acid sequence: CASSYSLGEKLFF. The chain joins TRBV6-6 to TRBJ1-4; D uncertain. Trimming removed 0 bases at V and 8 bases at J, with 7 bases between. The CDR3 totals 13 residues. The germline gives CDR1 MNHNY, CDR2 SVGAGI (reference sequence).

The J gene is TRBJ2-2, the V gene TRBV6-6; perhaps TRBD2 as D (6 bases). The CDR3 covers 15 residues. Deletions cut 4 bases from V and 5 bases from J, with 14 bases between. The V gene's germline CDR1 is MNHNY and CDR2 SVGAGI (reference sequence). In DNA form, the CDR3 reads TGTGCCAGCAGTTTCGGAGGGAGCAAGACCGGGGAGCTGTTTTTT. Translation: CASSFGGSKTGELFF.

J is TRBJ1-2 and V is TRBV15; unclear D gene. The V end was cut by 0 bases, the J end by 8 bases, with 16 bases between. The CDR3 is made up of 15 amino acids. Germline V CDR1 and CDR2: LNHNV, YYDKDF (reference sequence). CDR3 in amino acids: CATSRDRGAGEGYTF. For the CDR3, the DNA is TGTGCCACCAGCAGAGATCGCGGCGCAGGCGAAGGCTACACCTTC.

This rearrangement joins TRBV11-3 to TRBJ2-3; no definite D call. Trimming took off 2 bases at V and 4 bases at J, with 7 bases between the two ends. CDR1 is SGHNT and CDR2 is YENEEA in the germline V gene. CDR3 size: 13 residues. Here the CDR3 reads CASSLRVADTQYF. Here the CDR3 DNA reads TGTGCCAGCAGCTTAAGGGTAGCAGATACGCAGTATTTT.

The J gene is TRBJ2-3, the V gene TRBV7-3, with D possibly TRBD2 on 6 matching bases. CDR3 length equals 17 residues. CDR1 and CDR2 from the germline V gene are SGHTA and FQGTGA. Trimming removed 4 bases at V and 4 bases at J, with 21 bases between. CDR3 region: CASSSALKGGGSDTQYF. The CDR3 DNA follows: TGTGCCAGCAGCTCCGCCCTCAAGGGAGGAGGGTCAGATACGCAGTATTTT.

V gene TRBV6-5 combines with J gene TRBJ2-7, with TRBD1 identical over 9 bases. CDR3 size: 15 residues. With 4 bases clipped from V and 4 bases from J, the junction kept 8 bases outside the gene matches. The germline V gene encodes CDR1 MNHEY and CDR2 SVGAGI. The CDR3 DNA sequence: TGTGCCAGCAGTTCCAACACAGGGGGCCGTTACGAGCAGTACTTC. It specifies CASSSNTGGRYEQYF.

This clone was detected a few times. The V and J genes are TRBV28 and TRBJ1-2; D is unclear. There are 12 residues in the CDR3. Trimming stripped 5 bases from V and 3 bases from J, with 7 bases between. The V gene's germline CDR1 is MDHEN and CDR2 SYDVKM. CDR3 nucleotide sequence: TGTGCCAGCAGTCCCGTGGACTATGGCTACACCTTC. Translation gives CASSPVDYGYTF.

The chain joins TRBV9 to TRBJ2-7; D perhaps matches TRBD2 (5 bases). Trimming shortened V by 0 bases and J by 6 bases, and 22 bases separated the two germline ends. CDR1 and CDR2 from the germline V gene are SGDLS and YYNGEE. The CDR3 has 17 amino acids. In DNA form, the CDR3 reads TGTGCCAGCAGCGTAGATGGGAGAAGAAATCCCCCCCGCGAGCAGTACTTC. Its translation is CASSVDGRRNPPREQYF.

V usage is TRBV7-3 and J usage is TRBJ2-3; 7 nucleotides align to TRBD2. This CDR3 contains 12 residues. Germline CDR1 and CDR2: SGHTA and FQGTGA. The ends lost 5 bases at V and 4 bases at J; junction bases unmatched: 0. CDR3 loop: CASSAGADTQYF. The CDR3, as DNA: TGTGCCAGCAGCGCGGGAGCAGATACGCAGTATTTT.

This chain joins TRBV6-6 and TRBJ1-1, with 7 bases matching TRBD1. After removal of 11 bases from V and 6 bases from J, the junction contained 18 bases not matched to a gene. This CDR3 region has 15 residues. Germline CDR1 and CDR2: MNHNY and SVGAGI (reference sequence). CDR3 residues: CAGKSTGAPGAEAFF. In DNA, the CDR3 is TGTGCCGGTAAAAGTACAGGGGCCCCCGGCGCTGAAGCTTTCTTT.

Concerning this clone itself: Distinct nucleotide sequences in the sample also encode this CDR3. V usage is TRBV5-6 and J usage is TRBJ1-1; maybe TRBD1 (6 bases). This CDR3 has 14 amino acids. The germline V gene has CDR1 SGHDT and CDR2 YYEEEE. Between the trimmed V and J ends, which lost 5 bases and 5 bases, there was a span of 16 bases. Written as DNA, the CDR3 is TGTGCCAGCAGACGATACAGGGTATGGACTGAAGCTTTCTTT. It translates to CASRRYRVWTEAFF. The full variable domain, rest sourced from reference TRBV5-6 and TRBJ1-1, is DAGVTQSPTHLIKTRGQQVTLRCSPKSGHDTVSWYQQALGQGPQFIFQYYEEEERQRGNFPDRFSGHQFPNYSSELNVNALLLGDSALYLCASRRYRVWTEAFFGQGTRLTVV.

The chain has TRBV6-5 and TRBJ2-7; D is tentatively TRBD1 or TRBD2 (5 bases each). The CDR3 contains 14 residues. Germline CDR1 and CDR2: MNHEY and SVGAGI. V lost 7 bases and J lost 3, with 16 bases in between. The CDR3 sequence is CASMDSGAYYEQYF. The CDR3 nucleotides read TGTGCCAGCATGGACTCCGGGGCCTACTACGAGCAGTACTTC.

In nucleotides, the CDR3 is TGTGCCAGTAGTATTTGGGGTCAACTCCAAGAGACCCAGTACTTC. This encodes CASSIWGQLQETQYF. This rearrangement joins TRBV19 to TRBJ2-5; no firm D call. CDR3 size: 15 residues. Deletions cut 3 bases from V and 1 base from J, with 12 bases between. CDR1 is LNHDA, CDR2 SQIVND, per germline (reference sequence).

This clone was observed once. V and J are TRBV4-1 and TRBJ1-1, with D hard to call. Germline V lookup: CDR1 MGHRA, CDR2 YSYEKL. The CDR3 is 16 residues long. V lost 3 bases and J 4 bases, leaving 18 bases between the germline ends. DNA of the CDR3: TGCGCCAGCAGCCACCCCTCCTTTGCGGGGTTCACTGAAGCTTTCTTT. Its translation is CASSHPSFAGFTEAFF.

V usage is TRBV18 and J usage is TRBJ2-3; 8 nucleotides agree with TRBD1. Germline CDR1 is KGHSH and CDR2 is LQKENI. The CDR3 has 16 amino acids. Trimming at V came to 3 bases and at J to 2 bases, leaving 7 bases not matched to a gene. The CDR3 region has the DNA TGTGCCAGCTCACCTCCCCGGACAGGGTACACAGATACGCAGTATTTT. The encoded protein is CASSPPRTGYTDTQYF.

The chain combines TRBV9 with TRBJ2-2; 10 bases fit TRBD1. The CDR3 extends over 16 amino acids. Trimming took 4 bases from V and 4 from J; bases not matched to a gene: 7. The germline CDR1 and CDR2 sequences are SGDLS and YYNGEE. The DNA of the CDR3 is TGTGCCAGCAGCTCCGGGACAGGGGTGAGCACCGGGGAGCTGTTTTTT. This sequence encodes CASSSGTGVSTGELFF.

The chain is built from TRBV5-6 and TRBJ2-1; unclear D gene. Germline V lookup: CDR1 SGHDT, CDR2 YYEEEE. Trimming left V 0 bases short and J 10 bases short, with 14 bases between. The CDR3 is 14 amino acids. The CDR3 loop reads CASSLDVAPSEQFF. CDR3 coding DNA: TGTGCCAGCAGCTTGGATGTGGCCCCGTCGGAGCAGTTCTTC.

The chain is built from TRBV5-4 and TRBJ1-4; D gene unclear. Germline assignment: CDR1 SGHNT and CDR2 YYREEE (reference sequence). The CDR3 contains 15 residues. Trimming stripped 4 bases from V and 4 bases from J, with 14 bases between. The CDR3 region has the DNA TGTGCCAGCAGCCCTTATCAATCAAGTAATGAAAAACTGTTTTTT. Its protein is CASSPYQSSNEKLFF.

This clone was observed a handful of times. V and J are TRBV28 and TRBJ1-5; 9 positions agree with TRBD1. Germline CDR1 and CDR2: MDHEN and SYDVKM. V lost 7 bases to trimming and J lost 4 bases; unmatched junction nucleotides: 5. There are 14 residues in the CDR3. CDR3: CASTPGQGNQPQHF. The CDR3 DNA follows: TGTGCCAGCACCCCCGGACAGGGGAATCAGCCCCAGCATTTT. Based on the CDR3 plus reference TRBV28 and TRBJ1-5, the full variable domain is DVKVTQSSRYLVKRTGEKVFLECVQDMDHENMFWYRQDPGLGLRLIYFSYDVKMKEKGDIPEGYSVSREKKERFSLILESASTNQTSMYLCASTPGQGNQPQHFGDGTRLSIL.

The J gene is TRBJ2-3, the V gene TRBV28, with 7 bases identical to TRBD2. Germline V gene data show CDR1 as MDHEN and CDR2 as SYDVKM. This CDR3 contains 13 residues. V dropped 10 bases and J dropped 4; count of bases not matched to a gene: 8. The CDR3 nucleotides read TGTGCCACTCAGGCGGGGGTAGCAGATACGCAGTATTTT. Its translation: CATQAGVADTQYF.

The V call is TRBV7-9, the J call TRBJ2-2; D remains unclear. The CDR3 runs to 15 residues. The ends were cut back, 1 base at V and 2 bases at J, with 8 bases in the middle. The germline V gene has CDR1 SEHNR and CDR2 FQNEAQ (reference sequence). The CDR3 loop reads CASSLVGPNTGELFF. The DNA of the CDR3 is TGTGCCAGCAGCTTAGTAGGCCCCAACACCGGGGAGCTGTTTTTT.

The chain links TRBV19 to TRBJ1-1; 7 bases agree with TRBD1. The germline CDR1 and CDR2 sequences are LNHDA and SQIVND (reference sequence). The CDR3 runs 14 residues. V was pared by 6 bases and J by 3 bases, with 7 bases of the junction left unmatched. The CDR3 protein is CASRHRGADTEAFF. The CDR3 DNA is TGTGCCAGTAGGCACAGGGGAGCGGACACTGAAGCTTTCTTT.

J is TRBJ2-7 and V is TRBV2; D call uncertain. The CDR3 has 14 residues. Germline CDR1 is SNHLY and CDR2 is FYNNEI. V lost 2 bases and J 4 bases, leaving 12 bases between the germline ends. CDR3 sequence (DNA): TGTGCCAGCAGTGAAATAGGCCAGTTATACGAGCAGTACTTC. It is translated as CASSEIGQLYEQYF.